Following are 13 T cell receptor beta chains from one sample sequenced in a study of shared clonotypes between healthy human individuals. The protocol was immunoSEQ multiplex PCR, while the TCRdb copy is restricted to in-frame clones and leaves out a portion. This sample yields some 500,000 clones, of which about 96% are seen a single time; under 0.065% belongs to the top ten. What was sequenced was naive CD4+ T cells sorted from blood. As to subset: CD45RA+ positively selected. The receptors stem from a woman in her 30s in good health.

The chain links TRBV18 to TRBJ2-7; 7 nucleotides line up with TRBD2. The V gene's germline CDR1 is KGHSH and CDR2 LQKENI. The V segment lost 6 bases and the J segment 0 bases; nucleotides outside the gene matches: 8. The CDR3 totals 15 residues. The CDR3 nucleotides are TGTGCCAGCTCCCCGATGGGCGGGAGCTCCTACGAGCAGTACTTC. Residues: CASSPMGGSSYEQYF.

As for this clone: This same CDR3 is encoded by further DNA sequences in the sample. The chain employs TRBV19 and TRBJ2-5, with TRBD2 as a possible D gene (5 bases). Trimming took 5 bases from V and 3 from J, leaving 10 bases between them. CDR3 size: 13 residues. Germline CDR1 is LNHDA and CDR2 is SQIVND (reference sequence). CDR3 coding DNA: TGTGCCAGTAGTCGCGGGCTTAAAGAGACCCAGTACTTC. As protein: CASSRGLKETQYF. The entire variable domain, with the rest obtained from reference TRBV19 and TRBJ2-5, is as follows: DGGITQSPKYLFRKEGQNVTLSCEQNLNHDAMYWYRQDPGQGLRLIYYSQIVNDFQKGDIAEGYSVSREKKESFPLTVTSAQKNPTAFYLCASSRGLKETQYFGPGTRLLVL.

This chain uses TRBV28 with TRBJ1-4, with a weak D call TRBD1 (5 bases). Trimming cost V 4 bases and J 10 bases, with 16 bases left between them. This CDR3 is built from 14 residues. The V gene's germline CDR1 is MDHEN and CDR2 SYDVKM. CDR3: CASSYESRARKLFF. Here the CDR3 DNA reads TGTGCCAGCAGTTACGAGTCCAGGGCGAGAAAACTGTTTTTT.

This chain uses TRBV6-5 with TRBJ2-7; possibly TRBD2 for D (6 bases). Trimming took 4 bases from V and 7 from J, leaving 17 bases between them. CDR1 and CDR2 (germline): MNHEY, SVGAGI. This CDR3 region has 14 residues. The chain's CDR3 is CASSSGRLSREQYF. DNA of the CDR3: TGTGCCAGCAGTTCCGGGAGACTGTCGAGAGAGCAGTACTTC.

V is TRBV5-1 and J is TRBJ2-7; D is perhaps TRBD1 or TRBD2 (5 bases each). In germline, CDR1 is SGHRS, CDR2 YFSETQ. The CDR3 consists of 14 residues. Trimming took 4 bases from V and 0 from J, leaving 11 bases between them. CDR3: CASSAWDLSYEQYF. In DNA form, the CDR3 reads TGCGCCAGCAGCGCCTGGGACCTCTCCTACGAGCAGTACTTC.

J is TRBJ2-7 and V is TRBV5-6; D not certain. Germline lookup yields CDR1 SGHDT and CDR2 YYEEEE. Deletions cut 3 bases from V and 10 bases from J, with 17 bases between. The CDR3 has 13 amino acids. The CDR3 spells CASSSPQKPIQYF. CDR3 sequence (DNA): TGTGCCAGCAGCTCCCCGCAGAAGCCGATACAGTACTTC.

The rearrangement links TRBV25-1 to TRBJ2-7; D might be TRBD1 (5 bases). Germline V CDR1 and CDR2: MGHDK, SYGVNS. The CDR3 has 14 amino acids. V was trimmed by 6 bases and J by 4 bases, leaving 16 bases between them. The CDR3 DNA reads as TGTGCCAGCAGATCCCCAGGGCGGACATACGAGCAGTACTTC. This sequence encodes CASRSPGRTYEQYF.

The CDR3 loop reads CASILTGPRSYEQYF. The CDR3, as DNA: TGTGCCAGCATACTGACAGGGCCTAGATCCTACGAGCAGTACTTC. This sequence joins TRBV6-1 and TRBJ2-7; 7 positions match TRBD1. Trimming took 7 bases from V and 1 from J; bases not matched to a gene: 10. The V gene's germline CDR1 is MNHNS and CDR2 SASEGT. There are 15 residues in the CDR3.

The chain employs TRBV7-9 and TRBJ1-2; weak D call: TRBD1 (5 bases). V was clipped by 2 bases and J by 0 bases, with 7 bases between them. Germline CDR1 is SEHNR and CDR2 is FQNEAQ (reference sequence). This CDR3 contains 14 residues. CDR3 DNA: TGTGCCAGCAGCTTACAGGGATCTAACTATGGCTACACCTTC. This codes for CASSLQGSNYGYTF.

The rearrangement joins TRBV6-6 to TRBJ2-7; tentatively, D is TRBD1 (7 bases). Germline V CDR1 and CDR2: MNHNY, SVGAGI (reference sequence). Trimming took off 5 bases at V and 4 bases at J, with 18 bases between the two ends. This CDR3 region has 15 residues. The CDR3 reads CASSLTGDSLYEQYF. Here the CDR3 DNA reads TGTGCCAGCAGTCTTACGGGGGACAGCTTGTACGAGCAGTACTTC.

The J gene is TRBJ2-5, the V gene TRBV7-7; 8 nucleotides align to TRBD2. Looked up from germline, CDR1 is SSHAT and CDR2 is FNYEAQ (reference sequence). V dropped 6 bases and J dropped 5; count of bases not matched to a gene: 8. The CDR3 length is 14 residues. The CDR3: CASSPTGLGETQYF. The DNA of the CDR3 is TGTGCCAGCAGTCCAACGGGACTAGGGGAGACCCAGTACTTC.

The V gene is TRBV5-1, the J gene TRBJ1-3, with unresolved D. The CDR3 contains 15 residues. Trimming cost V 2 bases and J 4 bases, with 13 bases left between them. Germline V lookup: CDR1 SGHRS, CDR2 YFSETQ. CDR3 in amino acids: CASSFGFPGGNTIYF. In DNA, the CDR3 is TGCGCCAGCAGCTTTGGTTTCCCCGGAGGAAACACCATATATTTT.

This chain joins TRBV9 and TRBJ2-2, with 11 bases fitting TRBD2. Germline lookup yields CDR1 SGDLS and CDR2 YYNGEE. The junction had 12 bases not matched to a gene; V was cut back by 4 bases and J by 7 bases. The CDR3 contains 17 residues. The CDR3 sequence: CASSPTGETSGIGELFF. CDR3 bases: TGTGCCAGCAGCCCTACCGGAGAGACTAGCGGGATCGGGGAGCTGTTTTTT.